These T cell receptor beta chains were read from a single sample in a study of T cells after yellow fever vaccination. MiXCR was run by TCRdb on the 5' RACE reads, yielding one entry per CDR3 protein. The sample records 300,000 to 450,000 distinct CDR3 sequences, 7% to 10% being singletons. The material sequenced was PBMCs, taken approximately 40 days after the first yellow fever vaccination. Receptor source: a man younger than 35 who received the YFV17D yellow fever vaccine. CDR3s include the opening cysteine and the closing phenylalanine or tryptophan. Expanded clones get a size class; other rows say once, few or many, or leave the size out.

j_gene	len	v_gene	abundance	CDR3aa
TRBJ2-5	15	TRBV28	-	CASSFAGGFGETQYF
TRBJ2-7	14	TRBV19	-	CASGRGTAAYEQYF
TRBJ2-2	15	TRBV6-2/TRBV6-3	many	CASSSPGLVAGELFF
TRBJ2-1	16	TRBV5-6	few	CASSPFLGEFYNEQFF
TRBJ2-1	14	TRBV5-1	few	CASSLGALYNEQFF
TRBJ2-5	13	TRBV11-2	few	CASSLGQEETQYF
TRBJ2-7	15	TRBV6-5	-	CASSSLAGVPIEQYF
TRBJ2-4	19	TRBV7-8	-	CASSLEWGPLTLAKNIQYF
TRBJ2-1	16	TRBV5-5	-	CASSPPGLEPYNEQFF
TRBJ2-5	15	TRBV25-1	-	CASSDQGVGRETQYF
TRBJ2-3	16	TRBV7-2	-	CASSPTRVASTDTQYF
TRBJ1-2	15	TRBV5-4	-	CASSPPSQGASGYTF
TRBJ2-1	15	TRBV20-1	-	CSATYRVGTYNEQFF
TRBJ2-3	15	TRBV19	-	CASSPRGTGRDTQYF
TRBJ1-1	15	TRBV15	many	CATSRDPGRAAEAFF
TRBJ2-1	13	TRBV5-6	-	CAMGLGPGNEQFF
TRBJ2-1	15	TRBV6-1	few	CASSRAGGWNNEQFF
TRBJ2-7	15	TRBV29-1	-	CSVGLGQGVGHEQYF
TRBJ1-5	13	TRBV6-1	-	CASGGQTNQPQHF
TRBJ2-3	15	TRBV5-1	few	CASRLAGGPKDTQYF
TRBJ2-1	12	TRBV9	few	CASSVEGNEQFF
TRBJ2-2	17	TRBV12-3/TRBV12-4	few	CASSSDIFRLNTGELFF
TRBJ2-6	17	TRBV4-3	many	CASSQGSSPSGANVLTF
TRBJ1-2	16	TRBV2	-	CASSEAGGQANYGYTF
TRBJ1-4	12	TRBV20-1	few	CSARTPGEKLFF
TRBJ1-1	13	TRBV6-2/TRBV6-3	-	CASRHTGPGKAFF
TRBJ2-3	14	TRBV12-3/TRBV12-4	-	CASSLPDLTHTQYF
TRBJ2-1	14	TRBV12-3/TRBV12-4	few	CASRGTGLRNEQFF
TRBJ1-1	13	TRBV5-4	-	CASRGGMNTEAFF
TRBJ2-5	15	TRBV20-1	-	CSARDLTSGQETQYF
TRBJ2-3	15	TRBV12-3/TRBV12-4	few	CASSGHLGSTDTQYF
TRBJ1-1	13	TRBV14	few	CASSQFAGPEAFF
TRBJ1-4	15	TRBV27	-	CASSLGAGLDEKLFF
TRBJ2-1	14	TRBV27	few	CASSFHRVSNEQFF
TRBJ2-3	15	TRBV18	-	CASSPEGGNTDTQYF
TRBJ2-3	17	TRBV5-4	-	CASRPGTGGEGTDTQYF
TRBJ2-1	14	TRBV6-1	-	CASSEGGNYNEQFF
TRBJ1-5	12	TRBV6-1	-	CASQLGNQPQHF
TRBJ2-1	13	TRBV5-8	few	CASSSADYHEQFF
TRBJ2-1	14	TRBV7-3	many	CASSPGEYYNEQFF
TRBJ2-3	16	TRBV7-3	many	CASSPRTGGVVDTQYF
TRBJ2-1	14	TRBV5-1	many	CASSPMHPYNEQFF
TRBJ2-3	14	TRBV19	few	CASTLAGGPDTQYF
TRBJ2-3	16	TRBV12-3/TRBV12-4	-	CASSRRDRGRTDTQYF
TRBJ2-2	15	TRBV12-3/TRBV12-4	few	CASTPRQGANGELFF
TRBJ2-3	13	TRBV7-9	many	CASSSGSGDTQYF
TRBJ2-1	12	TRBV27	many	CASCTRGDEQFF